This passage covers 31 T cell receptor beta chains from one sample sequenced in a study of cytomegalovirus exposure and HLA in healthy donors. The PCR made use of 60 Vbeta and 13 Jbeta primers. TCRdb keeps only in-frame clones here, not all; method: immunoSEQ multiplex PCR. The sample gives roughly 130,000 clones, about three quarters of which show up once; around 0.92% is in the top ten. Sequences were obtained from PBMCs. These TCRs come from a human donor in good health.

This clone came up a few times. The chain employs TRBV6-5 and TRBJ1-5, with a weak D call TRBD1 (6 bases). V was cut by 6 bases and J by 1 base, with 13 bases left in between. CDR3 length: 15 residues. From germline, CDR1 is MNHEY and CDR2 SVGAGI. The CDR3 nucleotides are TGTGCCAGCAGATCGACAGGTACAAGCAATCAGCCCCAGCATTTT. Translated, it gives CASRSTGTSNQPQHF.

This chain uses TRBV5-6 with TRBJ2-3; the match to TRBD2 covers 11 bases. Trimming at V came to 5 bases and at J to 2 bases, leaving 7 bases not matched to a gene. The CDR3 length is 16 residues. CDR1 is SGHDT and CDR2 is YYEEEE in the germline V gene. The CDR3 bases are TGTGCCAGCAGTGATGGACTAGCGGGTACCACAGATACGCAGTATTTT. Residues: CASSDGLAGTTDTQYF.

The chain carries TRBV6-1 and TRBJ1-2; D is unresolved. Trimming took off 8 bases at V and 3 bases at J, with 4 bases between the two ends. The CDR3 is made up of 10 amino acids. The germline V gene has CDR1 MNHNS and CDR2 SASEGT. The CDR3 here is CASLHYGYTF. The CDR3 DNA reads as TGTGCCAGCCTCCACTATGGCTACACCTTC.

J is TRBJ2-1 and V is TRBV2; 7 bases line up with TRBD1. The CDR3 is made up of 15 amino acids. V was clipped by 6 bases and J by 0 bases; unmatched bases: 5. Germline CDR1 reads SNHLY; CDR2 reads FYNNEI. This CDR3 reads CASRVTGSSYNEQFF. The CDR3, as DNA: TGTGCCAGCAGAGTGACAGGGAGCTCCTACAATGAGCAGTTCTTC. Filled out from reference TRBV2 and TRBJ2-1, the complete variable domain reads EPEVTQTPSHQVTQMGQEVILRCVPISNHLYFYWYRQILGQKVEFLVSFYNNEISEKSEIFDDQFSVERPDGSNFTLKIRSTKLEDSAMYFCASRVTGSSYNEQFFGPGTRLTVL.

This sequence joins TRBV7-9 and TRBJ2-7; D may be TRBD2 (5 bases). This CDR3 is 13 amino acids long. Trimming left V 6 bases short and J 3 bases short, with 12 bases between. Germline V gives CDR1 SEHNR, CDR2 FQNEAQ (reference sequence). CDR3 protein: CASSSFRDYEQYF. The CDR3, as DNA: TGTGCCAGCAGTTCCTTCCGGGACTACGAGCAGTACTTC.

The rearrangement links TRBV6-1 to TRBJ2-1; TRBD1 might be the D (7 bases). V lost 9 bases, J lost 8 bases, and 20 bases lay in between. This CDR3 has 14 amino acids. In germline, CDR1 is MNHNS, CDR2 SASEGT. The CDR3 coding sequence is TGTGCCAGTGTGCGGGACAGCAGGGGCGATGAGCAGTTCTTC. Its translation: CASVRDSRGDEQFF.

This chain links TRBV5-1 with TRBJ2-1, with TRBD1 identical over 10 bases. This CDR3 has 18 amino acids. Germline V gene sequence: CDR1 SGHRS, CDR2 YFSETQ. Losses at the gene ends were 7 bases for V and 2 bases for J; bases not matched to a gene: 15. The CDR3 spells CASQAGQGLPSPYNEQFF. The CDR3 region has the DNA TGCGCCAGCCAGGCGGGACAGGGGTTACCTTCACCCTACAATGAGCAGTTCTTC.

This clone showed up just once. This rearrangement joins TRBV14 to TRBJ1-4; unclear D gene. CDR3 length: 13 residues. Trimming shortened V by 0 bases and J by 10 bases, and 9 bases separated the two germline ends. CDR1 and CDR2 from the germline V gene are SGHDN and FVKESK. The CDR3 loop reads CASSQEESGKLFF. The CDR3 DNA sequence: TGTGCCAGCAGCCAAGAGGAGAGCGGAAAACTGTTTTTT.

This sequence joins TRBV5-4 and TRBJ2-3; D perhaps matches TRBD2 (5 bases). V lost 0 bases, J lost 2 bases, and 13 bases lay in between. Per the germline V gene, CDR1 is SGHNT and CDR2 is YYREEE (reference sequence). The CDR3 has 16 residues. The CDR3 reads CASSLEASGLTDTQYF. CDR3 DNA: TGTGCCAGCAGCTTGGAGGCTTCTGGACTCACAGATACGCAGTATTTT.

The J gene is TRBJ2-7, the V gene TRBV4-1, with TRBD2 matching 9 bases. In germline, CDR1 is MGHRA, CDR2 YSYEKL. The CDR3 loop spans 17 amino acids. V lost 3 bases and J lost 5; bases outside the gene matches: 14. In DNA, the CDR3 is TGCGCCAGCAGCCACCCCGCGCGGGGTAGCGGGGGTCACGAGCAGTACTTC. It encodes CASSHPARGSGGHEQYF.

This chain joins TRBV6-5 and TRBJ1-1; no clear D. Trimming cost V 2 bases and J 8 bases, with 15 bases left between them. Germline CDR1 reads MNHEY; CDR2 reads SVGAGI. CDR3 size: 14 residues. The CDR3: CASSYMLDYAEAFF. The CDR3 nucleotides are TGTGCCAGCAGTTACATGTTGGACTACGCCGAAGCTTTCTTT.

This chain connects TRBV5-4 to TRBJ1-6; possible D gene TRBD1, 6 bases. The CDR3 covers 14 residues. V was cut by 4 bases and J by 15 bases, with 20 bases left in between. Germline CDR1 reads SGHNT; CDR2 reads YYREEE (reference sequence). In DNA form, the CDR3 reads TGTGCCAGCAGCATGGGGGCAGGGAAAACCGACCTCCACTTT. This translates into CASSMGAGKTDLHF. Full variable domain (remainder filled in from reference TRBV5-4 and TRBJ1-6): ETGVTQSPTHLIKTRGQQVTLRCSSQSGHNTVSWYQQALGQGPQFIFQYYREEENGRGNFPPRFSGLQFPNYSSELNVNALELDDSALYLCASSMGAGKTDLHFGNGTRLTVT.

The chain employs TRBV6-5 and TRBJ1-6; TRBD1 might be the D (6 bases). The CDR3 consists of 15 residues. Trimming took 4 bases from V and 5 from J, leaving 12 bases between them. CDR1 MNHEY and CDR2 SVGAGI come from the germline V gene. CDR3 residues: CASSLGGPDNSPLHF. The CDR3 nucleotides read TGTGCCAGCAGTTTAGGGGGACCGGATAATTCACCCCTCCACTTT.

The chain recombines TRBV5-6 with TRBJ1-3, with 10 bases lining up with TRBD1. J lost 1 base, V lost 2 bases, and 6 bases had no gene match. Germline values: CDR1 SGHDT, CDR2 YYEEEE. The CDR3 is made up of 17 amino acids. The DNA of the CDR3 is TGTGCCAGCAGCTTTGGGACAGGGGTAGGATCTGGAAACACCATATATTTT. Encoded protein: CASSFGTGVGSGNTIYF. Complete variable domain (other parts from reference TRBV5-6 and TRBJ1-3): DAGVTQSPTHLIKTRGQQVTLRCSPKSGHDTVSWYQQALGQGPQFIFQYYEEEERQRGNFPDRFSGHQFPNYSSELNVNALLLGDSALYLCASSFGTGVGSGNTIYFGEGSWLTVV.

The chain links TRBV18 to TRBJ1-6; 8 positions match TRBD1. The germline V gene encodes CDR1 KGHSH and CDR2 LQKENI. V lost 3 bases and J lost 10; bases outside the gene matches: 5. This CDR3 comprises 14 residues. The DNA for the CDR3 is TGTGCCAGCTCACCGCAGGACAGGGAGTCACCCCTCCACTTT. It codes for CASSPQDRESPLHF.

The chain employs TRBV7-6 and TRBJ1-2; D remains unclear. The CDR3 totals 13 residues. Trimming left V 2 bases short and J 5 bases short, with 9 bases between. Germline-derived CDR1 and CDR2 are SGHVS and FNYEAQ. In DNA, the CDR3 is TGTGCCAGCAGCTTATCGGAGGGATATGGCTACACCTTC. It encodes CASSLSEGYGYTF.

The V and J genes are TRBV29-1 and TRBJ1-2, with D possibly matching TRBD1 (5 bases). Germline V gives CDR1 SQVTM, CDR2 ANQGSEA. The CDR3 spans 13 residues. Trimming cost V 4 bases and J 6 bases, with 15 bases left between them. The CDR3 loop reads CSVAGVIGNGYTF. In DNA, the CDR3 is TGCAGCGTTGCGGGGGTGATAGGAAATGGCTACACCTTC.

J is TRBJ1-3 and V is TRBV9, with 9 bases lining up with TRBD1. CDR3 length: 17 residues. V trimming: 4 bases; J trimming: 5 bases; junction bases outside the gene matches: 13. The germline CDR1 and CDR2 sequences are SGDLS and YYNGEE. The CDR3 DNA follows: TGTGCCAGCAGCTTGTCCGGACCGGGACAGGGTAGAAACACCATATATTTT. This translates into CASSLSGPGQGRNTIYF. The full variable domain, with the rest looked up from reference TRBV9 and TRBJ1-3, is DSGVTQTPKHLITATGQRVTLRCSPRSGDLSVYWYQQSLDQGLQFLIQYYNGEERAKGNILERFSAQQFPDLHSELNLSSLELGDSALYFCASSLSGPGQGRNTIYFGEGSWLTVV.

This clone was seen only once. The genes are TRBV28 and TRBJ1-4, with 7 bases that match TRBD1. The J segment lost 5 bases and the V segment lost 6 bases, leaving 6 bases of the junction unmatched. CDR3 length equals 14 residues. From germline, CDR1 is MDHEN and CDR2 SYDVKM. The CDR3, as DNA: TGTGCCAGCAGCCGGGACAGAAGAAATGAAAAACTGTTTTTT. This translates into CASSRDRRNEKLFF.

The genes are TRBV9 and TRBJ2-3; TRBD1 matches 8 bases. Unmatched junction bases numbered 6, after V lost 0 bases and J lost 6 bases. From germline, CDR1 is SGDLS and CDR2 YYNGEE. The CDR3 has 15 residues. The CDR3 nucleotides read TGTGCCAGCAGCGTAGGGGCAGGGGGCGCCGATACGCAGTATTTT. Translation gives CASSVGAGGADTQYF. Drawing the rest from reference TRBV9 and TRBJ2-3, the complete variable domain is DSGVTQTPKHLITATGQRVTLRCSPRSGDLSVYWYQQSLDQGLQFLIQYYNGEERAKGNILERFSAQQFPDLHSELNLSSLELGDSALYFCASSVGAGGADTQYFGPGTRLTVL.

The rearrangement uses TRBV13 and TRBJ2-5, with 9 bases lining up with TRBD2. The germline V gene has CDR1 PRHDT and CDR2 FYEKMQ (reference sequence). The CDR3 is 16 amino acids. V lost 5 bases to trimming and J lost 4 bases; unmatched junction nucleotides: 11. In DNA form, the CDR3 reads TGTGCCAGCAGCCGCCCAGCGGGGGGAAGGAGAGAGACCCAGTACTTC. This gives the protein CASSRPAGGRRETQYF.

The rearrangement links TRBV10-3 to TRBJ2-3; perhaps TRBD2 as D (5 bases). The V end was cut by 4 bases, the J end by 1 base, with 9 bases between. The CDR3 is made up of 14 amino acids. Germline V lookup: CDR1 ENHRY, CDR2 SYGVKD. For the CDR3, the DNA is TGTGCCATCAGTGCAGAGGGAGGCACAGATACGCAGTATTTT. Translated, it gives CAISAEGGTDTQYF.

This chain connects TRBV9 to TRBJ1-3; D gene ambiguous. Per the germline V gene, CDR1 is SGDLS and CDR2 is YYNGEE. This CDR3 has 15 amino acids. Trimming cost V 0 bases and J 0 bases, with 7 bases left between them. CDR3 loop: CASSVGGDSGNTIYF. Here the CDR3 DNA reads TGTGCCAGCAGCGTAGGTGGAGACTCTGGAAACACCATATATTTT.

This clone has just one count. This chain uses TRBV28 with TRBJ2-1; TRBD2 aligns across 9 bases. J lost 6 bases, V lost 2 bases, and 5 bases had no gene match. Germline CDR1 and CDR2: MDHEN and SYDVKM. This CDR3 contains 15 residues. CDR3 coding DNA: TGTGCCAGCAGTTTAAGCGGGGGGAACTCCAATGAGCAGTTCTTC. Residues: CASSLSGGNSNEQFF.

The chain recombines TRBV2 with TRBJ2-5; TRBD2 agrees at 13 bases. The CDR3 loop spans 15 amino acids. Per the germline V gene, CDR1 is SNHLY and CDR2 is FYNNEI. The J segment lost 2 bases and the V segment lost 9 bases, leaving 6 bases of the junction unmatched. As DNA, the CDR3 is TGTGCCAGGGGAGGACTAGCGGGGGCGCAAGAGACCCAGTACTTC. Its translation is CARGGLAGAQETQYF.

This chain uses TRBV19 with TRBJ2-7; 7 bases line up with TRBD1. V lost 1 base to trimming and J lost 5 bases; unmatched junction nucleotides: 8. Germline assignment: CDR1 LNHDA and CDR2 SQIVND (reference sequence). The CDR3 is 15 amino acids. In DNA form, the CDR3 reads TGTGCCAGTAGTATAGCCGTGGCAGGGGGAGACGAGCAGTACTTC. This gives the protein CASSIAVAGGDEQYF.

This chain uses TRBV7-2 with TRBJ2-7; possible D gene TRBD1, 7 bases. Looked up from germline, CDR1 is SGHTA and CDR2 is FQGNSA. The CDR3 consists of 15 residues. V was clipped by 7 bases and J by 1 base, with 17 bases between them. The CDR3 sequence: CASTTWTGLSYEQYF. The CDR3 region has the DNA TGTGCCAGCACAACGTGGACAGGACTATCCTACGAGCAGTACTTC.

The V gene is TRBV9, the J gene TRBJ1-1; 8 bases align to TRBD1. V was clipped by 4 bases and J by 0 bases; unmatched bases: 11. The CDR3 is 17 residues long. Per the germline V gene, CDR1 is SGDLS and CDR2 is YYNGEE. Here the CDR3 DNA reads TGTGCCAGCAGCAATACACCGGGACAGGCTATGAACACTGAAGCTTTCTTT. This gives the protein CASSNTPGQAMNTEAFF. The variable domain in full, with the rest retrieved from reference TRBV9 and TRBJ1-1, is DSGVTQTPKHLITATGQRVTLRCSPRSGDLSVYWYQQSLDQGLQFLIQYYNGEERAKGNILERFSAQQFPDLHSELNLSSLELGDSALYFCASSNTPGQAMNTEAFFGQGTRLTVV.

The chain uses TRBV5-6 and TRBJ2-4, with 12 bases identical to TRBD2. Per the germline V gene, CDR1 is SGHDT and CDR2 is YYEEEE. The CDR3 consists of 16 residues. J lost 6 bases, V lost 4 bases, and 8 bases had no gene match. CDR3 nucleotides: TGTGCCAGCAGCCCACTAGCGGGGGGACTGGGAAACATTCAGTACTTC. Its translation: CASSPLAGGLGNIQYF.

The J gene is TRBJ2-7, the V gene TRBV6-1, with D possibly matching TRBD2 (6 bases). Between the trimmed V and J ends, which lost 5 bases and 3 bases, there was a span of 11 bases. Germline values: CDR1 MNHNS, CDR2 SASEGT. The CDR3 sequence is 13 residues long. The CDR3 DNA follows: TGTGCCAGCAGTCCCGGCGGGGACTACGAGCAGTACTTC. This gives the protein CASSPGGDYEQYF.

Only one count was recorded for this clone. This chain joins TRBV6-5 and TRBJ1-1, with TRBD1 matching over 10 bases. Trimming took 3 bases from V and 1 from J; bases not matched to a gene: 5. CDR1 is MNHEY, CDR2 SVGAGI, per germline. This CDR3 has 16 amino acids. DNA for the CDR3: TGTGCCAGCAGTTATTTTTGGGACAGGGGGAACACTGAAGCTTTCTTT. Amino acids: CASSYFWDRGNTEAFF.